This TCR beta chain stems from a study of T cells in localized non-small cell lung cancer. General study results and limits: Blood T cell density predicted longer survival; adjacent-lung clonality, shorter.

Libraries were prepared by immunoSEQ multiplex PCR; TCRdb keeps only in-frame clonotypes and omits some of them. Of approximately 83,000 clones listed, more than 75% were seen once; the top ten hold 4.1%. About this clone itself: Its antigen is as yet unknown.

Trimming took off 5 bases at V and 5 bases at J, with 15 bases between the two ends. CDR1 and CDR2 (germline): MNHEY, SVGAGI. CDR3 size: 15 residues. Specimen: PBMCs, collected before any cancer treatment. The chain joins TRBV6-5 to TRBJ2-2, with D tentatively TRBD1 (6 bases). The clonotype was recovered from a woman aged 35 to 70 with stage II squamous cell lung carcinoma. The CDR3 sequence: CASSPYRVGTGELFF. The CDR3 nucleotides are TGTGCCAGCAGTCCCTACAGGGTCGGAACCGGGGAGCTGTTTTTT.